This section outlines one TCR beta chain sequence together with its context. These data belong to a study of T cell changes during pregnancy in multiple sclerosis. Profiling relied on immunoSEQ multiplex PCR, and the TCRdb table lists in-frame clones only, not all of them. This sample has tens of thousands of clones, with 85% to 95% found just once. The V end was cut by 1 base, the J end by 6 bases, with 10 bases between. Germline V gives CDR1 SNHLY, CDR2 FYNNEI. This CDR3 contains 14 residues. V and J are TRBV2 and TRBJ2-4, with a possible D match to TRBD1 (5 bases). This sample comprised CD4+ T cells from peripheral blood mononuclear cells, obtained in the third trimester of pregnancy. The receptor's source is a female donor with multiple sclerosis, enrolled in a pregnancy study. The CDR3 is CASSEGLQGNIQYF. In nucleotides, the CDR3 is TGTGCCAGCAGTGAAGGTTTGCAGGGAAACATTCAGTACTTC.